The clone carrying this TCR beta chain occurred a few times. Its antigen is unknown. The CDR3 spans 17 residues. CDR1 and CDR2 (germline): SGHTA, FQGNSA. With 3 bases removed from V and 4 bases from J, the gap between germline ends came to 16 bases. Without exception, sorted populations had purity beyond 95%. This sample was included in a study of beta chain features in type 1 diabetes. Overall study findings and caveats: VDJ junctions sequenced from type 1 diabetes patients showed fewer insertions and more deletions. People with Type 1 diabetes carried modestly yet significantly shorter TCRB CDR3s in all four CD4+ subsets. Healthy donors had naive, central memory and Treg TCRB repertoires that appeared less similar than those seen among patients.

Every isolated RNA sample was fully reverse transcribed, so sequencing captured expressed TCRB transcripts. Some clones are missing from TCRdb's copy, which holds only in-frame ones; the method was immunoSEQ multiplex PCR. The sample includes about 270,000 clones, 13% to 15% of them seen just once. The chain is built from TRBV7-2 and TRBJ2-6; TRBD1 is a possible D gene (6 bases). The receptor's source is a man under 40 with type 1 diabetes. Input material: naive CD4+ T cells from blood. The CDR3 loop reads CASSFQGTPLGANVLTF. CDR3 nucleotides: TGTGCCAGCAGCTTTCAGGGGACACCTCTGGGGGCCAACGTCCTGACTTTC.